The entry below gives a single T cell receptor (beta chain) sequence along with its context. Its matching antigen is unknown. The CDR3 has 11 amino acids. Germline values: CDR1 MDHEN, CDR2 SYDVKM. Libraries of TRB cDNA were made by 5' RACE and carried UMIs. TCRdb reanalyzed the 5' RACE reads and collapses them to one entry per CDR3 protein, without DNA. Its listing shows 50,000 to 60,000 distinct CDR3 sequences. The entry originates in a study of CXCR3-negative and CXCR3-positive naive CD8 T cells. Study results and limitations: Hydrophobicity of TRB CDR3s was greater in CXCR3-positive naive cells than in CXCR3-negative naive cells.

The V gene is TRBV28, the J gene TRBJ1-5; absent DNA, TCRdb's TRBD1 call cannot be checked. This clonotype was sampled from a human donor in good health. Some clones in this sample may be carry-over from other donors' samples. The sequencing sample was made of naive CXCR3- CD8+ T cells from blood. Subset here: CD45RO-CCR7+CD27+CD95- naive CD8+ T cells lacking CXCR3 (TNR3-). CDR3 region: CASRRGQPQHF.